These 8 T cell receptor beta chains originate from one sample sequenced in a study of beta chain features in type 1 diabetes. The study reverse transcribed the entire isolated RNA, so it sequenced expressed TCRB transcripts. Sequencing used immunoSEQ multiplex PCR; TCRdb keeps in-frame clones, though not all of them. Of 860,000 or so clones detected, under 20% appear once; the ten largest clones hold about 0.02%. The sequenced material came from naive CD4+ T cells from blood. The receptor set was obtained from a woman in her late teens or twenties in good health.

This clone was seen more than once but under ten times. The chain joins TRBV18 to TRBJ1-2; possible D gene TRBD1, 6 bases. Between the trimmed V and J ends, which lost 0 bases and 3 bases, there was a span of 8 bases. Per the germline V gene, CDR1 is KGHSH and CDR2 is LQKENI. The CDR3 spans 14 residues. CDR3 DNA: TGTGCCAGCTCACCACCAGCAGGGGACTATGGCTACACCTTC. It encodes CASSPPAGDYGYTF.

V gene TRBV19 combines with J gene TRBJ2-5; TRBD1 or TRBD2 may be the D gene (5 bases each). The CDR3 contains 15 residues. The ends were cut back, 5 bases at V and 3 bases at J, with 16 bases in the middle. CDR1 and CDR2 (germline): LNHDA, SQIVND (reference sequence). The CDR3 protein is CASSQDSGWEETQYF. CDR3 nucleotides: TGTGCCAGTAGTCAGGACTCAGGGTGGGAAGAGACCCAGTACTTC.

CDR3 DNA sequence: TGTGCCAGCAGCTTGTTAGCCAGCCCAGAGACCCAGTACTTC. It codes for CASSLLASPETQYF. This sequence joins TRBV5-4 and TRBJ2-5; no firm D call. The CDR3 is made up of 14 amino acids. V dropped 1 base and J dropped 4 bases, with 11 bases sitting between them. CDR1 is SGHNT, CDR2 YYREEE, per germline (reference sequence).

CDR3 nucleotide sequence: TGTGCCAGCAAAGGGGGACAACTTTTGAACACTGAAGCTTTCTTT. Protein product: CASKGGQLLNTEAFF. The chain uses TRBV28 and TRBJ1-1; D perhaps matches TRBD1 (6 bases). CDR1 is MDHEN, CDR2 SYDVKM, per germline. The V end was cut by 7 bases, the J end by 0 bases, with 15 bases between. CDR3 length equals 15 residues.

This clone was detected only a few times. This sequence joins TRBV28 and TRBJ1-2, with D perhaps TRBD1 (5 bases). The V gene's germline CDR1 is MDHEN and CDR2 SYDVKM. This CDR3 has 17 amino acids. V gave up 6 bases and J gave up 4 bases, with 24 bases separating them. The CDR3 DNA is TGTGCCAGCAGCGACGTCACCGGGACGGCGAGCCTCTATGGCTACACCTTC. Translated: CASSDVTGTASLYGYTF.

The table lists this clone with a few counts. Other DNA sequences in this sample translate to the same CDR3. The chain uses TRBV20-1 and TRBJ2-5; D gene ambiguous. Germline CDR1 DFQATT, CDR2 SNEGSKA (reference sequence). Between the trimmed V and J ends, which lost 4 bases and 1 base, there was a span of 1 base. The CDR3 length is 10 residues. CDR3 coding DNA: TGCAGTGCTATCCAAGAGACCCAGTACTTC. This codes for CSAIQETQYF.

V usage is TRBV4-3 and J usage is TRBJ2-2, with 7 bases lining up with TRBD2. V trimming: 4 bases; J trimming: 0 bases; junction bases outside the gene matches: 8. CDR3 length: 17 amino acids. The germline gives CDR1 LGHNA, CDR2 YSLEER. The DNA for the CDR3 is TGCGCCAGCAGCCCCGAGGGAGGGTTCGCGAACACCGGGGAGCTGTTTTTT. It encodes CASSPEGGFANTGELFF.

The chain is built from TRBV6-1 and TRBJ2-1; TRBD2 might be the D (6 bases). Germline assignment: CDR1 MNHNS and CDR2 SASEGT. The CDR3 extends over 15 amino acids. V was pared by 6 bases and J by 0 bases, with 12 bases between. The DNA for the CDR3 is TGTGCCAGCAGAGTAGCGGAGAGCTCCTACAATGAGCAGTTCTTC. Its translation is CASRVAESSYNEQFF.